These 23 T cell receptor beta chains were all obtained from the same sample, sequenced in a study of T cells expressing NK-cell markers. Reprocessing the 5' RACE reads, TCRdb reports a single entry for every CDR3 protein and omits DNA. This sample's table has fewer than 6,500 distinct CDR3 sequences. Sequencing used blood T cells: a sorted CD56 or NKG2C T cell subset, CD4+ or CD8+ T cells, or bulk PBMC T cells (not recorded which). These TCRs come from a young man in good health.

This clonotype is deemed medium-sized by its frequency. The chain links TRBV5-1 to TRBJ2-3; the D gene TCRdb calls, TRBD2, cannot be checked with no DNA. There are 17 residues in the CDR3. Germline CDR1 reads SGHRS; CDR2 reads YFSETQ. The CDR3 here is CASSLASRGRGTDTQYF.

The chain recombines TRBV10-3 with TRBJ2-1; checking the TCRdb D call of TRBD2 is not possible without DNA. CDR3 length: 18 amino acids. Germline V gene data show CDR1 as ENHRY and CDR2 as SYGVKD. CDR3 region: CAISEALSRAGVINEQFF.

The chain links TRBV2 to TRBJ2-7; TCRdb's assignment of TRBD2 cannot be checked, as there is no DNA. Germline V lookup: CDR1 SNHLY, CDR2 FYNNEI. There are 11 residues in the CDR3. This CDR3 reads CASSIAGEQYF. Using reference TRBV2 and TRBJ2-7 for the parts outside the CDR3, the full variable domain is EPEVTQTPSHQVTQMGQEVILRCVPISNHLYFYWYRQILGQKVEFLVSFYNNEISEKSEIFDDQFSVERPDGSNFTLKIRSTKLEDSAMYFCASSIAGEQYFGPGTRLTVT.

This clonotype is medium-sized by frequency. The genes are TRBV5-6 and TRBJ2-1. The CDR3 contains 16 residues. From germline, CDR1 is SGHDT and CDR2 YYEEEE. The CDR3 sequence is CASSLPLPDHWNEQFF.

By frequency, this clonotype registers medium-sized. This sequence joins TRBV4-1 and TRBJ1-1. The germline CDR1 and CDR2 sequences are MGHRA and YSYEKL. The CDR3 is 15 amino acids. The CDR3 is CASRSIIGGNTEAFF.

By frequency, this clonotype registers medium-sized. CDR3 loop: CSVGSGKSSYEQYF. The gene calls are TRBV29-1 and TRBJ2-7; TCRdb returns TRBD1, unconfirmable since there is no DNA. The CDR3 has 14 amino acids. The germline V gene encodes CDR1 SQVTM and CDR2 ANQGSEA.

Judged by frequency, this clonotype is medium-sized (0.01 to 0.1%). The chain uses TRBV6-5 and TRBJ1-4. CDR1 is MNHEY and CDR2 is SVGAGI in the germline V gene. The CDR3 has 15 amino acids. Here the CDR3 reads CASSYAKGSWEKLFF.

The chain links TRBV11-3 to TRBJ1-1; the D call from TCRdb, TRBD1, cannot be confirmed without DNA. CDR1 and CDR2 (germline): SGHNT, YENEEA. This CDR3 has 13 amino acids. CDR3 sequence: CASNQGANTEAFF. Based on the CDR3 plus reference TRBV11-3 and TRBJ1-1, the full variable domain is EAGVVQSPRYKIIEKKQPVAFWCNPISGHNTLYWYLQNLGQGPELLIRYENEEAVDDSQLPKDRFSAERLKGVDSTLKIQPAELGDSAVYLCASNQGANTEAFFGQGTRLTVV.

This clonotype shows up as medium-sized (0.01 to 0.1%) by frequency. The chain links TRBV6-2 or TRBV6-3 to TRBJ2-1. Per the germline V gene, CDR1 is MNHEY and CDR2 is SVGEGT. The CDR3 spans 12 residues. The CDR3 reads CASSTDAHEQFF.

This clonotype ranks as medium-sized in terms of frequency. This chain links TRBV14 with TRBJ2-2. There are 14 residues in the CDR3. Germline CDR1 SGHDN, CDR2 FVKESK. The CDR3 here is CASSQNVNTGELFF.

This clonotype is classed as medium-sized (0.01 to 0.1%) by frequency. The chain is built from TRBV10-3 and TRBJ1-2; TCRdb proposes TRBD1, but this gene call is untestable without DNA. The CDR3 is made up of 14 amino acids. Germline CDR1 ENHRY, CDR2 SYGVKD. CDR3 sequence: CAISPTGSLGGYTF.

This clonotype is identified as medium-sized from frequency. The V and J genes are TRBV20-1 and TRBJ1-1; TCRdb outputs TRBD1, but without DNA this stays unchecked. This CDR3 is 12 amino acids long. CDR1 is DFQATT and CDR2 is SNEGSKA in the germline V gene (reference sequence). CDR3 region: CAAPFQTSEAFF.

Measured by frequency, this clonotype is medium-sized. This chain uses TRBV9 with TRBJ2-7; lacking DNA, the TRBD1 call made by TCRdb goes unchecked. Germline V gene sequence: CDR1 SGDLS, CDR2 YYNGEE. The CDR3 sequence is 15 residues long. The CDR3 here is CASSVRTGEAYEQYF.

This clonotype is called medium-sized (0.01 to 0.1%) based on its frequency. The chain couples TRBV29-1 to TRBJ2-5. Germline CDR1 is SQVTM and CDR2 is ANQGSEA. The CDR3 is 14 residues long. CDR3 residues: CSVELYLGQETQYF.

The CDR3 reads CASSLGGGPETQYF. The gene calls are TRBV28 and TRBJ2-5; lacking DNA, the TRBD1 call made by TCRdb goes unchecked. The CDR3 has 14 amino acids. In germline, CDR1 is MDHEN, CDR2 SYDVKM. Filled out from reference TRBV28 and TRBJ2-5, the complete variable domain reads DVKVTQSSRYLVKRTGEKVFLECVQDMDHENMFWYRQDPGLGLRLIYFSYDVKMKEKGDIPEGYSVSREKKERFSLILESASTNQTSMYLCASSLGGGPETQYFGPGTRLLVL.

The chain joins TRBV27 to TRBJ2-5; TCRdb returns TRBD2, unconfirmable since there is no DNA. From germline, CDR1 is MNHEY and CDR2 SMNVEV (reference sequence). There are 15 residues in the CDR3. This CDR3 is CASSPHPRGQETQYF.

The chain is built from TRBV18 and TRBJ1-3; TCRdb proposes TRBD1, but this gene call is untestable without DNA. The CDR3 is made up of 16 amino acids. CDR1 is KGHSH and CDR2 is LQKENI in the germline V gene. The CDR3 reads CASSNARGDSGNTIYF.

This clonotype registers medium-sized by frequency. The chain joins TRBV5-6 to TRBJ2-7. This CDR3 has 15 residues. Germline V gene sequence: CDR1 SGHDT, CDR2 YYEEEE. CDR3: CASSFGVAASYEQYF.

CDR3 region: CASSWNRGTGELFF. The rearrangement joins TRBV5-1 to TRBJ2-2; as DNA is missing, the TRBD1 call by TCRdb cannot be tested. This CDR3 has 14 amino acids. CDR1 is SGHRS, CDR2 YFSETQ, per germline.

The chain recombines TRBV5-1 with TRBJ1-4; as DNA is missing, the TRBD1 call by TCRdb cannot be tested. CDR1 is SGHRS and CDR2 is YFSETQ in the germline V gene. There are 14 residues in the CDR3. CDR3 sequence reads: CASRDDRVGEKLFF.

This clonotype is classed as medium-sized (0.01 to 0.1%) by frequency. The chain has TRBV28 and TRBJ2-7. The CDR3 contains 12 residues. Germline-derived CDR1 and CDR2 are MDHEN and SYDVKM. The CDR3 here is CASSSGIREQYF.

Judged by frequency, this clonotype is medium-sized. The chain employs TRBV6-2 or TRBV6-3 and TRBJ2-6. CDR3 length equals 17 residues. Germline V lookup: CDR1 MNHEY, CDR2 SVGEGT. CDR3 protein: CASSYNYPSSGANVLTF.

Frequency places this clonotype as medium-sized. The chain is built from TRBV29-1 and TRBJ2-5; absent DNA, TCRdb's TRBD2 call cannot be checked. Germline loops: CDR1 SQVTM, CDR2 ANQGSEA. The CDR3 has 12 residues. The chain's CDR3 is CSVLPYQETQYF.